The 25 T cell receptor beta chains reported below all come from one sample, sequenced in a study of beta chain features in type 1 diabetes. The study's findings and limits: In every one of the four CD4+ subsets, TCRB CDR3s were moderately but significantly shorter in Type 1 diabetes patients.

The antigens these receptors bind are not known. The investigators reverse transcribed all of the isolated RNA, so they sequenced expressed TCRB transcripts. Sequencing was performed with immunoSEQ multiplex PCR; in TCRdb, only in-frame clones are kept and a portion is missing. The table has roughly 280,000 clones, roughly 24% seen once; the top ten hold roughly 0.011%. Sequenced input: naive CD4+ T cells from blood. The source is a woman between 25 and 40 years old with type 1 diabetes.

This chain connects TRBV19 to TRBJ1-5; 7 nucleotides match TRBD1. The germline V gene has CDR1 LNHDA and CDR2 SQIVND (reference sequence). The junction had 6 bases not matched to a gene; V was cut back by 7 bases and J by 3 bases. The CDR3 contains 14 residues. This CDR3 reads CASTIGTVNQPQHF. The CDR3 DNA reads as TGTGCCAGTACCATAGGGACAGTCAATCAGCCCCAGCATTTT.

V usage is TRBV9 and J usage is TRBJ2-7; 12 nucleotides match TRBD2. The ends lost 2 bases at V and 5 bases at J; junction bases unmatched: 5. CDR1 is SGDLS and CDR2 is YYNGEE in the germline V gene. The CDR3 covers 15 residues. The DNA of the CDR3 is TGTGCCAGCAGCGTCGGTGGACTAGCGGGACACGAGCAGTACTTC. This sequence encodes CASSVGGLAGHEQYF.

This clone was seen a handful of times. J is TRBJ1-5 and V is TRBV6-1, with a tentative D call TRBD1 (6 bases). Trimming removed 6 bases at V and 3 bases at J, with 12 bases between. Germline CDR1 reads MNHNS; CDR2 reads SASEGT. CDR3 size: 14 residues. The chain's CDR3 is CASSTTGFNQPQHF. The CDR3 DNA reads as TGTGCCAGCAGCACCACAGGGTTCAATCAGCCCCAGCATTTT.

This clone was seen a single time. This rearrangement joins TRBV28 to TRBJ1-5; possibly TRBD1 for D (5 bases). Per the germline V gene, CDR1 is MDHEN and CDR2 is SYDVKM. The V end lost 7 bases, the J end lost 6 bases, and 22 bases lay between the germline ends. This CDR3 spans 16 amino acids. The CDR3 protein is CASKSAKGIVFQPQHF. CDR3 nucleotide sequence: TGTGCCAGCAAGTCGGCGAAGGGGATCGTATTTCAGCCCCAGCATTTT.

This clone was counted between two and nine times. V is TRBV11-2 and J is TRBJ2-5; 12 nucleotides match TRBD2. V shed 5 bases and J 4 bases; nucleotides not matched to a gene: 5. Germline V CDR1 and CDR2: SGHAT, FQNNGV. CDR3 length: 15 amino acids. In DNA form, the CDR3 reads TGTGCCAGCAGCCCGACTAGCGGGAGAGGAGAGACCCAGTACTTC. It encodes CASSPTSGRGETQYF.

This clone was picked up a small number of times. The chain recombines TRBV18 with TRBJ2-4; D is perhaps TRBD1 (5 bases). The germline V gene encodes CDR1 KGHSH and CDR2 LQKENI. This CDR3 contains 15 residues. Trimming pared 0 bases from V and 6 bases from J, leaving 12 bases between. CDR3 residues: CASSPPSGQRNIQYF. CDR3 nucleotides: TGTGCCAGCTCACCACCGTCAGGGCAGAGAAACATTCAGTACTTC.

The chain has TRBV7-6 and TRBJ2-3; TRBD1 is a possible D gene (10 bases). The germline V gene encodes CDR1 SGHVS and CDR2 FNYEAQ. The CDR3 sequence is 21 residues long. The germline V and J ends were trimmed by 1 base and 0 bases, with 26 bases remaining between them. The CDR3 protein is CASSLEVWDRGTSGSTDTQYF. Here the CDR3 DNA reads TGTGCCAGCAGCTTAGAGGTTTGGGACAGGGGAACTAGCGGGAGCACAGATACGCAGTATTTT.

The V and J genes are TRBV27 and TRBJ1-4, with a possible D match to TRBD1 (5 bases). CDR1 is MNHEY, CDR2 SMNVEV, per germline (reference sequence). This CDR3 has 15 amino acids. Trimming cost V 5 bases and J 8 bases, with 18 bases left between them. CDR3 sequence (DNA): TGTGCCAGCAGTCCACCGGGACTGGATGGGGAAAAACTGTTTTTT. It yields the protein CASSPPGLDGEKLFF.

The J gene is TRBJ1-1, the V gene TRBV6-5; D is uncertain. Germline V gives CDR1 MNHEY, CDR2 SVGAGI. CDR3 length: 13 amino acids. V was shortened by 5 bases and J by 3 bases, with 10 bases between the two germline ends. The CDR3 region is CASSAAEDTEAFF. The CDR3 coding sequence is TGTGCCAGCAGTGCCGCGGAGGACACTGAAGCTTTCTTT.

The sample holds a few counts of this clone. V gene TRBV29-1 combines with J gene TRBJ1-1; the match to TRBD1 covers 11 bases. Looked up from germline, CDR1 is SQVTM and CDR2 is ANQGSEA. Unmatched junction bases numbered 6, after V lost 8 bases and J lost 4 bases. The CDR3 runs 13 residues. DNA of the CDR3: TGCAGCTCCCCGGGGACAGGGGGCACTGAAGCTTTCTTT. Encoded protein: CSSPGTGGTEAFF. The variable domain in full, completed from reference TRBV29-1 and TRBJ1-1, reads SAVISQKPSRDICQRGTSLTIQCQVDSQVTMMFWYRQQPGQSLTLIATANQGSEATYESGFVIDKFPISRPNLTFSTLTVSNMSPEDSSIYLCSSPGTGGTEAFFGQGTRLTVV.

This clone was counted a few times. The chain uses TRBV7-2 and TRBJ2-7, with a tentative D call TRBD2 (5 bases). Per the germline V gene, CDR1 is SGHTA and CDR2 is FQGNSA. This CDR3 has 15 amino acids. V lost 4 bases and J lost 1, with 14 bases in between. The CDR3 nucleotides read TGTGCCAGCAGCTCGTACTCTAGCTCTTCCTACGAGCAGTACTTC. Translating it yields CASSSYSSSSYEQYF.

In its sample, this clone was seen a few times. The chain is built from TRBV15 and TRBJ2-1; D unresolved. The CDR3 runs 14 residues. Germline V gene sequence: CDR1 LNHNV, CDR2 YYDKDF (reference sequence). The V end lost 3 bases, the J end lost 8 bases, and 14 bases lay between the germline ends. The CDR3 DNA reads as TGTGCCACCAGCAGCCAGACGGGTAACCATGAGCAGTTCTTC. Amino acids: CATSSQTGNHEQFF.

CDR3 DNA: TGTGCCAGCAGTGACCCGGGCAGGGAAGGAGATGGCTACACCTTC. As protein: CASSDPGREGDGYTF. The chain has TRBV25-1 and TRBJ1-2; weak D call: TRBD1 (5 bases). The CDR3 is 15 amino acids. Germline V gives CDR1 MGHDK, CDR2 SYGVNS. V was cut by 3 bases and J by 6 bases, with 17 bases left in between.

A note on this clone: Other DNA sequences in this specimen translate into the identical CDR3. V is TRBV20-1 and J is TRBJ1-2; D is ambiguous. There are 11 residues in the CDR3. Germline loops: CDR1 DFQATT, CDR2 SNEGSKA (reference sequence). The V and J ends lost 1 base and 5 bases respectively, with 5 bases between them. CDR3 bases: TGCAGTGCTAGAGCCGGGTATGGCTACACCTTC. This sequence encodes CSARAGYGYTF.

The V gene is TRBV29-1, the J gene TRBJ2-5; tentative D call: TRBD2 (5 bases). The CDR3 runs 13 residues. Trimming stripped 2 bases from V and 3 bases from J, with 10 bases between. Germline V gene data show CDR1 as SQVTM and CDR2 as ANQGSEA. CDR3 amino acids: CSVENGGEETQYF. The CDR3 region has the DNA TGCAGCGTTGAAAACGGAGGAGAAGAGACCCAGTACTTC.

Only a few counts were recorded for this clone. The chain combines TRBV19 with TRBJ2-1; 9 bases align to TRBD2. This CDR3 is 15 amino acids long. The V gene end was trimmed by 7 bases and the J gene end by 2 bases; junction bases not matched to a gene: 6. Germline values: CDR1 LNHDA, CDR2 SQIVND (reference sequence). CDR3 sequence: CASTLTSGTYNEQFF. The CDR3 nucleotides are TGTGCCAGTACCTTGACTAGCGGCACCTACAATGAGCAGTTCTTC.

This chain joins TRBV4-1 and TRBJ1-4; no reliable D call. This CDR3 spans 15 amino acids. Germline assignment: CDR1 MGHRA and CDR2 YSYEKL. V gave up 6 bases and J gave up 8 bases, with 19 bases separating them. As DNA, the CDR3 is TGCGCCAGCAGACCCACGGGATCGATCGGAGAAAAACTGTTTTTT. It is translated as CASRPTGSIGEKLFF.

In its sample, this clone was seen a few times. V usage is TRBV28 and J usage is TRBJ2-7; 7 bases agree with TRBD2. Germline CDR1 is MDHEN and CDR2 is SYDVKM. Trimming removed 8 bases from V and 6 bases from J; junction bases left unmatched: 10. The CDR3 runs to 13 residues. CDR3 residues: CASGDYTGFEQYF. CDR3 nucleotides: TGTGCCAGCGGGGACTACACCGGGTTCGAGCAGTACTTC.

This clone was recorded a few times. The chain has TRBV5-4 and TRBJ2-5, with 12 bases fitting TRBD2. The V gene's germline CDR1 is SGHNT and CDR2 YYREEE (reference sequence). The CDR3 runs to 16 residues. Germline trimming cut 4 bases from V and 2 bases from J; bases unmatched to any gene: 6. For the CDR3, the DNA is TGTGCCAGCAGCGGTTGGACTAGCGGGACTCAAGAGACCCAGTACTTC. Amino acid sequence: CASSGWTSGTQETQYF.

This chain joins TRBV15 and TRBJ2-3; 8 positions agree with TRBD2. The CDR3 spans 16 residues. Germline CDR1 LNHNV, CDR2 YYDKDF (reference sequence). V lost 0 bases and J lost 4; bases outside the gene matches: 6. CDR3 nucleotides: TGTGCCACCAGCAGAGATAAGCGGGAGCGGGCAGATACGCAGTATTTT. Translated, it gives CATSRDKRERADTQYF.

This clone was seen more than once but under ten times. The chain carries TRBV25-1 and TRBJ2-7; TRBD1 might be the D (6 bases). The germline V gene encodes CDR1 MGHDK and CDR2 SYGVNS. CDR3 length: 14 amino acids. V was shortened by 8 bases and J by 6 bases, with 20 bases between the two germline ends. CDR3 residues: CASQPTGLHFEQYF. CDR3 nucleotide sequence: TGTGCCAGCCAACCTACAGGGTTACACTTCGAGCAGTACTTC.

The V gene is TRBV7-2, the J gene TRBJ1-2; possibly TRBD1 for D (5 bases). CDR3 length: 14 residues. The V end was cut by 2 bases, the J end by 4 bases, with 11 bases between. Germline V CDR1 and CDR2: SGHTA, FQGNSA. This CDR3 is CASSLPGRGYGYTF. In DNA form, the CDR3 reads TGTGCCAGCAGCTTACCAGGGAGGGGCTATGGCTACACCTTC.

A few counts support this clone. The chain employs TRBV5-1 and TRBJ2-1, with 10 bases matching TRBD2. Germline lookup yields CDR1 SGHRS and CDR2 YFSETQ. The CDR3 runs 15 residues. With V trimmed by 4 bases and J by 8 bases, 9 bases remained unmatched. The CDR3 coding sequence is TGCGCCAGCAGCATTACCGGGACTAGCGTCGATGAGCAGTTCTTC. Amino acid sequence: CASSITGTSVDEQFF. Full variable domain (outside the CDR3, taken from reference TRBV5-1 and TRBJ2-1): KAGVTQTPRYLIKTRGQQVTLSCSPISGHRSVSWYQQTPGQGLQFLFEYFSETQRNKGNFPGRFSGRQFSNSRSEMNVSTLELGDSALYLCASSITGTSVDEQFFGPGTRLTVL.

The J gene is TRBJ1-5, the V gene TRBV30, with D unclear. The CDR3 is 15 residues long. V lost 2 bases and J lost 0, with 11 bases in between. Germline loops: CDR1 GTSNPN, CDR2 SVGIG (reference sequence). In DNA, the CDR3 is TGTGCCTGGAGTACACGGGGTAATAGCAATCAGCCCCAGCATTTT. It encodes CAWSTRGNSNQPQHF.

This clone appeared a few times. The J gene is TRBJ2-3, the V gene TRBV30, with TRBD2 matching 8 bases. Germline CDR1 GTSNPN, CDR2 SVGIG (reference sequence). CDR3 size: 13 residues. After removal of 1 base from V and 7 bases from J, the junction contained 4 bases not matched to a gene. CDR3 nucleotide sequence: TGTGCCTGGAGTGAAGGCGGGAGGCATACGCAGTATTTT. This gives the protein CAWSEGGRHTQYF.